The 19 T cell receptor delta chains in this list originate from one sample, sequenced in a study of gamma-delta chains in newborns, infants, children. TCRdb repeated clone calling on the reads with CATT. The table lists some 6,100 delta-chain clones, 2.6% of them singletons. What was sequenced was blood. These receptor sequences come from a child who was a newborn, infant or young child, either healthy, febrile or measles-vaccinated (not recorded which).

This clone was observed a few times. The chain links TRDV2 to TRDJ3; 7 positions match TRDD3. Unmatched junction bases numbered 10, after V lost 3 bases and J lost 0 bases. In germline, CDR1 is GEAIGNYY, CDR2 EKD. The CDR3 is 19 amino acids. The DNA for the CDR3 is TGTGCCTGTGACCCTATTACTGGGGATAGCTCCTGGGACACCCGACAGATGTTTTTC. It codes for CACDPITGDSSWDTRQMFF.

This clone was seen a few times. This same CDR3 is encoded by further DNA sequences in the sample. The genes are TRDV2 and TRDJ3; 8 bases map to TRDD3. With 0 bases clipped from V and 1 base from J, the junction kept 4 bases outside the gene matches. Germline assignment: CDR1 GEAIGNYY and CDR2 EKD. This CDR3 spans 18 amino acids. The CDR3 here is CACDTVGGFSWDTRQMFF. The CDR3 nucleotides are TGTGCCTGTGACACCGTTGGGGGATTTTCCTGGGACACCCGACAGATGTTTTTC.

Worth noting for this clone: This may be a read error: a much more frequent sequence differs by one nucleotide. This chain links TRDV2 with TRDJ3; no firm D call. The CDR3 spans 19 residues. Trimming stripped 0 bases from V and 0 bases from J, with 14 bases between. Germline lookup yields CDR1 GEAIGNYY and CDR2 EKD. The CDR3 DNA reads TGTGCCTGTGACACCGTGGGACCCAAAAGCTCCTGGGACACCCGACAGATGTTTTTC. This translates into CACDTVGPKSSWDTRQMFF.

By proportion, this clone is medium-sized. Different DNA sequences within this sample yield the same CDR3. The genes are TRDV2 and TRDJ2; D might be TRDD3 (6 bases). Germline loops: CDR1 GEAIGNYY, CDR2 EKD. The V and J ends lost 0 bases and 2 bases respectively, with 9 bases between them. This CDR3 has 15 residues. The CDR3: CACDTWGSLTAQLFF. CDR3 coding DNA: TGTGCCTGTGACACCTGGGGGTCCTTGACAGCACAACTCTTCTTT.

Only a few counts were recorded for this clone. Other DNA sequences in the same sample also yield this CDR3. The genes are TRDV2 and TRDJ3; TRDD3 agrees at 11 bases. With 2 bases clipped from V and 1 base from J, the junction kept 6 bases outside the gene matches. CDR1 is GEAIGNYY and CDR2 is EKD in the germline V gene. This CDR3 spans 19 amino acids. CDR3 DNA sequence: TGTGCCTGTGACATCCTGGGGGATACAGGTTCCTGGGACACCCGACAGATGTTTTTC. Translation: CACDILGDTGSWDTRQMFF.

This clone was detected a few times. The CDR3 bases are TGTGCAGCAAGCGTTAGTACTGGGGGATACAGGAACTCCTGGGACACCCGACAGATGTTTTTC. Amino acid sequence: CAASVSTGGYRNSWDTRQMFF. The chain combines TRAV29/DV5 with TRDJ3; 12 positions match TRDD3. V trimming: 0 bases; J trimming: 0 bases; junction bases outside the gene matches: 10. Germline V gene lookup returns CDR1 NSMFDY and CDR2 ISSIKDK. The CDR3 has 21 amino acids.

This clone was observed a few times. TCRdb has a much larger clone's protein, which differs at residue 4 from the translation of this DNA, likely because of a read error; what is shown is the protein translated from the DNA. V gene TRDV2 combines with J gene TRDJ2; D is unclear. This CDR3 is 14 amino acids long. CDR1 and CDR2 from the germline V gene are GEAIGNYY and EKD. The CDR3 DNA is TGTGCCTGTGGCACCGTGGGTTTGACAGCACAACTCTTCTTT. Amino acid sequence: CACGTVGLTAQLFF.

Note on this clone: The amino acid sequence in TCRdb belongs to a much larger clone and departs from this DNA's translation at residue 5, likely a sequencing read error; the sequence shown is translated from the DNA. The chain carries TRDV2 and TRDJ3; 10 bases map to TRDD3. V was clipped by 3 bases and J by 2 bases; unmatched bases: 6. Germline V gene sequence: CDR1 GEAIGNYY, CDR2 EKD. The CDR3 extends over 18 amino acids. The CDR3 reads CACDAVGGYAWDTRQMFF. The CDR3 DNA reads as TGTGCCTGTGACGCCGTAGGGGGATACGCCTGGGACACCCGACAGATGTTTTTC.

This clone is judged medium-sized. V usage is TRDV2 and J usage is TRDJ3; D might be TRDD3 (5 bases). The V gene's germline CDR1 is GEAIGNYY and CDR2 EKD. This CDR3 has 16 amino acids. V was pared by 0 bases and J by 2 bases, with 7 bases between. CDR3 nucleotides: TGTGCCTGTGACACCGTGGATACCTGGGACACCCGACAGATGTTTTTC. This gives the protein CACDTVDTWDTRQMFF.

This clone is termed medium-sized (0.01 to 0.1%). The sample carries other DNA sequences with the same CDR3. The chain carries TRDV2 and TRDJ3; 7 nucleotides agree with TRDD3. Germline V gene sequence: CDR1 GEAIGNYY, CDR2 EKD. V was pared by 0 bases and J by 0 bases, with 4 bases of the junction left unmatched. This CDR3 has 18 amino acids. CDR3 bases: TGTGCCTGTGACACCGTGGGGGAAGGCTCCTGGGACACCCGACAGATGTTTTTC. This encodes CACDTVGEGSWDTRQMFF.

In its sample, this clone is medium-sized (0.01 to 0.1%). The sample has other DNA sequences that encode this CDR3 too. This chain joins TRDV2 and TRDJ3; TRDD3 aligns across 8 bases. With 2 bases clipped from V and 1 base from J, the junction kept 6 bases outside the gene matches. The germline V gene encodes CDR1 GEAIGNYY and CDR2 EKD. The length of the CDR3 is 18 residues. CDR3 bases: TGTGCCTGTGACAAAGTACTGGGGGTTTCCTGGGACACCCGACAGATGTTTTTC. Translation: CACDKVLGVSWDTRQMFF.

This clone is categorized as medium-sized. The rearrangement links TRDV2 to TRDJ3; 10 bases line up with TRDD3. This CDR3 region has 19 residues. The germline gives CDR1 GEAIGNYY, CDR2 EKD. Unmatched junction bases numbered 5, after V lost 1 base and J lost 0 bases. The CDR3 region has the DNA TGTGCCTGTGACACTGGGGGATACCCCAGCTCCTGGGACACCCGACAGATGTTTTTC. This encodes CACDTGGYPSSWDTRQMFF.

On this clone: The same CDR3 can be traced to other DNA sequences in this sample. The chain couples TRDV2 to TRDJ3; 9 bases fit TRDD3. Germline V lookup: CDR1 GEAIGNYY, CDR2 EKD. The CDR3 totals 18 residues. The trim removed 1 base at V and 4 bases at J, leaving 7 bases unmatched. The CDR3 nucleotides read TGTGCCTGTGACACGTACTGGGGGAGCTCTTGGGACACCCGACAGATGTTTTTC. Its protein product is CACDTYWGSSWDTRQMFF.

This clone was recorded a few times. This may be a read error: a much more frequent sequence differs by one nucleotide. The rearrangement links TRDV2 to TRDJ3; D unclear. CDR1 GEAIGNYY and CDR2 EKD come from the germline V gene. CDR3 length: 19 residues. CDR3: CSCDRLQGPSSWDTRQMFF. CDR3 DNA sequence: TGTTCCTGTGACCGATTGCAAGGGCCCAGCTCCTGGGACACCCGACAGATGTTTTTC.

In its sample, this clone ranks as medium-sized. This chain uses TRDV2 with TRDJ2; 11 nucleotides agree with TRDD3. From germline, CDR1 is GEAIGNYY and CDR2 EKD. V lost 3 bases and J lost 1; bases outside the gene matches: 12. CDR3 length: 19 residues. CDR3 DNA sequence: TGTGCCTGTGACGCCCTACTGGGGGATAATGAGGGTTTGACAGCACAACTCTTCTTT. It specifies CACDALLGDNEGLTAQLFF.

Concerning this clone itself: A clone one base away is much larger, so this may be a read error. The gene calls are TRDV2 and TRDJ3; 12 bases fit TRDD3. Assignment of the J gene here rests on matching the DNA to germline, because TCRdb gives none. The CDR3 contains 22 residues. Germline CDR1 and CDR2: GEAIGNYY and EKD. The CDR3 region is CACDTSWGIRGSSSWVTRQMFF. CDR3 DNA sequence: TGTGCCTGTGACACGTCCTGGGGGATACGCGGATCTAGTTCCTGGGTCACCCGACAGATGTTTTTC.

By sample fraction, this clone is medium-sized. Other DNA variants within this sample encode the same CDR3. The chain joins TRDV2 to TRDJ3; weak D call: TRDD3 (5 bases). There are 17 residues in the CDR3. V was pared by 0 bases and J by 0 bases, with 8 bases between. The germline V gene has CDR1 GEAIGNYY and CDR2 EKD. Written as DNA, the CDR3 is TGTGCCTGTGACACCTGGGGAGGCTCCTGGGACACCCGACAGATGTTTTTC. This codes for CACDTWGGSWDTRQMFF.

This clone is categorized as medium-sized. The sample contains more than one DNA sequence encoding this CDR3. The chain uses TRDV2 and TRDJ1; TRDD3 agrees at 13 bases. V was clipped by 0 bases and J by 2 bases; unmatched bases: 8. There are 18 residues in the CDR3. Germline-derived CDR1 and CDR2 are GEAIGNYY and EKD. As DNA, the CDR3 is TGTGCCTGTGACACCGTACTGGGGGATACGCGCCCTACCGATAAACTCATCTTT. This sequence encodes CACDTVLGDTRPTDKLIF.

Comments on this clone: This may come from a read error, since a much larger clone is one base off. Additional DNA sequences in this sample encode the identical CDR3. The chain recombines TRDV2 with TRDJ2; TRDD3 aligns across 12 bases. The V gene end was trimmed by 2 bases and the J gene end by 0 bases; junction bases not matched to a gene: 3. Germline CDR1 reads GEAIGNYY; CDR2 reads EKD. The CDR3 is 17 residues long. Written as DNA, the CDR3 is TGTGCCTGTGACATACTGGGGGATACCACTTTGACAGCACAACTCTTCTTT. Translated, it gives CACDILGDTTLTAQLFF.